The entry below describes one T cell receptor beta chain. As yet, its antigen is unknown. The source of the sample is a study of T cell repertoires in cytomegalovirus infection. On the study more broadly: CMV infection plus the matching HLA type was flagged by public TCR beta signatures. General observations from the study: HLA-C-restricted, CMV-specific TCR beta clonotypes were dominant ex vivo.

With 7 bases removed from V and 2 bases from J, the gap between germline ends came to 9 bases. The germline gives CDR1 MNHNY, CDR2 SVGAGI (reference sequence). This CDR3 comprises 12 residues. MiXCR, run by TCRdb on the reads, gives a single entry per CDR3 protein. The repertoire holds more than 650,000 distinct CDR3 sequences, with 35% as singletons. The V call is TRBV6-6, the J call TRBJ2-7, with a weak D call TRBD1 (5 bases). The sample taken for sequencing was PBMCs. This TCR came from a human donor in good health (CMV status not recorded). Some clones in this sample may be carry-over from other donors' samples. The CDR3 sequence: CASKPGTYEQYF. DNA for the CDR3: TGTGCCAGCAAACCAGGGACCTACGAGCAGTACTTC.